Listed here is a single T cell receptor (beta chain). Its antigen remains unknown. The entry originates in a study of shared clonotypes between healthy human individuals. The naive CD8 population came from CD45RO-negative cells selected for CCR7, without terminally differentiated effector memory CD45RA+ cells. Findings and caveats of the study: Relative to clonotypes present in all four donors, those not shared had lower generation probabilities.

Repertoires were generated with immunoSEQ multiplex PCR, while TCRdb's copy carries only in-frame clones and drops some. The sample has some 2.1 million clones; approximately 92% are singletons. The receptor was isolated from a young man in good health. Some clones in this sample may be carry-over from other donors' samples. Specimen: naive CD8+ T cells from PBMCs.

The CDR3 DNA is TGTGCCAGCAGTTACAGGGGAGGCTACGAGCAGTACTTC. Its protein is CASSYRGGYEQYF. The chain is built from TRBV28 and TRBJ2-7; TRBD1 might be the D (7 bases). The CDR3 extends over 13 amino acids. Trimming removed 4 bases at V and 3 bases at J, with 10 bases between. The germline V gene has CDR1 MDHEN and CDR2 SYDVKM.